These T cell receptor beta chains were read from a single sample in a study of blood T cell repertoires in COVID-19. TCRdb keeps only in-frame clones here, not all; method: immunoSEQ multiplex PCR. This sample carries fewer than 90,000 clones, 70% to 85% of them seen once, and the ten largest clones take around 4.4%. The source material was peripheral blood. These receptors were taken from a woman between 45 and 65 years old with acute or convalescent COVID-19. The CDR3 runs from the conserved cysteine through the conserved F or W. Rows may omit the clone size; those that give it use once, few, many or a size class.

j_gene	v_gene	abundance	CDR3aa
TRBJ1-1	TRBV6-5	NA	CASSYTKTDRRAEAFF
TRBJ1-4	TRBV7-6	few	CASSLARLGGEKLFF
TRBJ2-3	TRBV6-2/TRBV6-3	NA	CASSYTGYTDTQYF
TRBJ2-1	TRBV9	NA	CASSVRSDSYNEQFF
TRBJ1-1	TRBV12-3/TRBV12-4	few	CASSLSGGRAFF
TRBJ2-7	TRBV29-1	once	CSAVNRGSYEQYF
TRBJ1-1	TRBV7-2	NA	CASSSQGSVTEAFF
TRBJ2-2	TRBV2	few	CASRSGGNTGELFF
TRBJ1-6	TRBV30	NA	CARDREGSPLHF
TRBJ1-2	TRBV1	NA	CTSSQDPGQAFGYGYTF
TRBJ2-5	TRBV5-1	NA	CASSARQGAETQYF